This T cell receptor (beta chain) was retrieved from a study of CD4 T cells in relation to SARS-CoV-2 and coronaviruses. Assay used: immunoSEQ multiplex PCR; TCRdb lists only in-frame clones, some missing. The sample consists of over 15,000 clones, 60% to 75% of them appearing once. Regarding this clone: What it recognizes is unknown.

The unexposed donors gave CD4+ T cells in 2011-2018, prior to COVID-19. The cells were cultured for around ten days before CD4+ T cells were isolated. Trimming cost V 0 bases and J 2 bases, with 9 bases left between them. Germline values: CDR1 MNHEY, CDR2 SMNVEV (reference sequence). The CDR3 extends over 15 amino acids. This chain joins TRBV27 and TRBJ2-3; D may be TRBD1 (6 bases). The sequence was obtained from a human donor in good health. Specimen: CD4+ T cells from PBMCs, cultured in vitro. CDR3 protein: CASSLSQGFTDTQYF. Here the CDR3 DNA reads TGTGCCAGCAGTTTATCACAGGGATTCACAGATACGCAGTATTTT.